The clone carrying this T cell receptor (beta chain) was counted a few times. This entry is derived from a study of Graves' ophthalmopathy and Graves' hyperthyroidism. RNA transcripts were the source from which TCR beta CDR3 regions were amplified. The library came from an HTBI-primed first-round RT-PCR and a second-round multiplex PCR. TCRdb reanalysed the multiplex PCR reads using MiXCR and keeps one entry per CDR3 protein. The sample holds some 400,000 distinct CDR3 sequences, around 18% seen once. CDR1 and CDR2 (germline): SGHTA, FQGNSA. The CDR3 runs to 18 residues. Losses at the gene ends were 4 bases for V and 5 bases for J; bases not matched to a gene: 13.

The chain employs TRBV7-2 and TRBJ1-6; 8 bases match TRBD1. The TCR sequence derives from a woman aged 18-30 years with Graves' ophthalmopathy. Sequencing was done on a sample of peripheral blood. The CDR3 region has the DNA TGTGCCAGCAGCTCTCCTCAGGGGGCTGGGGTAGATAATTCACCCCTCCACTTT. Translation: CASSSPQGAGVDNSPLHF.